This T cell receptor beta chain derives from a study of beta chain features in type 1 diabetes. As for the study in general: The study found patients and healthy donors alike in age, gender and cell yields. Broader study findings: In type 1 diabetes patients, VDJ junctions had fewer insertions; deletions at these junctions were more frequent. Cells with high TCR expression could be over-represented by cDNA sequencing. Among patients with Type 1 diabetes, TCRB CDR3s were moderately but significantly shorter in every one of the four CD4+ subsets.

This clone was recorded a few times. Its antigen is as yet unknown. Per the germline V gene, CDR1 is MNHNY and CDR2 is SVGAGI (reference sequence). This CDR3 has 14 residues. The germline V and J ends were trimmed by 2 bases and 6 bases, with 13 bases remaining between them. The sequenced template was cDNA made from the entire isolated RNA. Each sample of naive, central memory or regulatory T cells had, on average, roughly 3.6 million reads. Clones were read by immunoSEQ multiplex PCR, and TCRdb kept only the in-frame ones, dropping some. The data contain some 350,000 clones, about 10% of them singletons.

The V call is TRBV6-6, the J call TRBJ1-1, with D possibly being TRBD1 (5 bases). Sequencing input: central memory CD4+ T cells from blood. The source is a man aged 30 to 39 with type 1 diabetes. CDR3 sequence reads: CASSYPQGVAEAFF. The CDR3 nucleotides are TGTGCCAGCAGTTACCCCCAGGGTGTGGCTGAAGCTTTCTTT.